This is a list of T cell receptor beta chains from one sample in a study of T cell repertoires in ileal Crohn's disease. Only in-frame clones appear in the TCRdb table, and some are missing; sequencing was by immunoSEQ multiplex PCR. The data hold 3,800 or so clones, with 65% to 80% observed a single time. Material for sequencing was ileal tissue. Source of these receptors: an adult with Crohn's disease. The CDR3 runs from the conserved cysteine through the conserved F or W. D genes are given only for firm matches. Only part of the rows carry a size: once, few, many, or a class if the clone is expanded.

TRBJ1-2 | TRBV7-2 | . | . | TGTGCCAGCAGCCTCGTTTTTTATGGCTACACCTTC | CASSLVFYGYTF
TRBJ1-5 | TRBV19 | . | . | TGTGCCAGTAGTATTATTAGTGGGGCCGTCAATCAGCCCCAGCATTTT | CASSIISGAVNQPQHF
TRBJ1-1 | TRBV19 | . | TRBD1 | TGTGCCAGTAGTACCGGACAGGGGGCGGGAGCTTTCTTT | CASSTGQGAGAFF
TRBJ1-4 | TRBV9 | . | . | TGTGCCAGCAGCTTCTCCCAGGGGTTGGCTAATGAAAAACTGTTTTTT | CASSFSQGLANEKLFF
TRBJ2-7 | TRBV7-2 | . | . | TGTGCCAGCAGCTTACGCGGGGAGTTCTCCTACGAGCAGTACTTC | CASSLRGEFSYEQYF
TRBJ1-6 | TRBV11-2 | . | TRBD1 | TGTGCCAGCAGCCTCCGGACAGGGGGAAGCTCCTATAATTCACCCCTCCACTTT | CASSLRTGGSSYNSPLHF
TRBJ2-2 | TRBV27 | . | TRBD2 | TGTGCCAGCAGTTTAACTAGCGGGAGAGTCACCGGGGAGCTGTTTTTT | CASSLTSGRVTGELFF
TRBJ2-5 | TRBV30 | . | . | TGTGCCTGGAGCGGGGGTAGTACCGAGACCCAGTACTTC | CAWSGGSTETQYF
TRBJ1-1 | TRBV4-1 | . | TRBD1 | TGCGCCAGCAGCCTACGACAGGGGGCCACGAACACTGAAGCTTTCTTT | CASSLRQGATNTEAFF
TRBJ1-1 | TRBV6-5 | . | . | TGTGCCAGCAGTTACTCTTCAGAAAACACTGAAGCTTTCTTT | CASSYSSENTEAFF
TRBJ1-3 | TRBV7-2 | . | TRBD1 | TGTGCCAGCAGCTTGGGACAGGGAGTAGGAAACACCATATATTTT | CASSLGQGVGNTIYF
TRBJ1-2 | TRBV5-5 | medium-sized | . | TGTGCCAGCAGCTTGGCCGGCGCCACGGGATATGGCTACACCTTC | CASSLAGATGYGYTF
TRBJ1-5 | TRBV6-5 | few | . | TGTGCCAGCAGACCAGACTCCAATCTTAATCAGCCCCAGCATTTT | CASRPDSNLNQPQHF
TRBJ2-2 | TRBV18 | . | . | TGTGCCAGCTCACCACCGGCAGGCCCTGTTGGTGGGGAGCTGTTTTTT | CASSPPAGPVGGELFF
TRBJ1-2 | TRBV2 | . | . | TGTGCCAGCAGTTCAGGGCGCTATGGCCACACCTTC | CASSSGRYGHTF
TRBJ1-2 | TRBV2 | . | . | TGTGCCAGCAGTTATGTCGAAAGGGGGAACTATGGCTACACCTTC | CASSYVERGNYGYTF
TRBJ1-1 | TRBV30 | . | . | TGTGCCTGGAAGGGGGCTGAAGCTTTCTTT | CAWKGAEAFF
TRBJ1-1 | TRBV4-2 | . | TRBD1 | TGTGCCAGCAGCCAAGTCACCAGGGGGCGCGGTGAAGCTTTCTTT | CASSQVTRGRGEAFF
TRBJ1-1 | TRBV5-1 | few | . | TGTGCCAGCAGTTTGGGTACACAGGGAAAAGATACTGAAGCTTTCTTT | CASSLGTQGKDTEAFF
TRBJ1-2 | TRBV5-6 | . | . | TGTGCCAGCAGCTTAGGGCGCAGGGGTAATGGCTACACCTTC | CASSLGRRGNGYTF
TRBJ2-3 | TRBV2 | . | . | TGTGCCAGCAGTGACCAGACTAGCACAGATACGCAGTATTTT | CASSDQTSTDTQYF
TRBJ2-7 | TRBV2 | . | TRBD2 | TGTGCCAGCAGTCAAGGACTAGCGGGGGGGCTGGACGAGCAGTACTTC | CASSQGLAGGLDEQYF